This T cell receptor beta chain was observed in a study of vaccination and CD4 T cells after COVID-19. Treatment reported: 10-day PBMC culture with coronavirus spike peptide pools or control peptides (ViraFEST assay). One should note that the unexposed donor's CD4+ T cells were collected before the COVID-19 pandemic (2011-2018). TCRs were sequenced by ViraFEST after antigen-specific T cells had been expanded with peptide pools. An Oncomine TCR Beta short-read assay was used to sequence the DNA from cultured CD4+ T cells. TCRdb independently ran MiXCR on the PCR reads; one entry per CDR3 protein. The sample has about 4,900 distinct CDR3 sequences; roughly 40% are singletons. This clonotype was counted a few times. What it recognizes is unknown. Study conclusions and caveats: In convalescent patients, 304 of 307 vaccine-specific clones were spike mono-reactive.

This CDR3 spans 15 amino acids. Trimming removed 4 bases from V and 7 bases from J, with 14 bases in between. Germline values: CDR1 SGHTA, CDR2 FQGTGA. V gene TRBV7-3 combines with J gene TRBJ1-6, with D unresolved. The clonotype comes from a human donor in good health. What was sequenced was CD4+ T cells from blood, cultured in vitro. CDR3: CASSSSGSPNSPLHF. The CDR3 region has the DNA TGTGCCAGCAGCTCCTCGGGGAGTCCGAATTCACCCCTCCACTTT.